The T cell receptor (beta chain) described here comes from a study of blood T cells in healthy people across ages. Study summary: When template switching was applied, about one barcoded beta molecule was captured per two T cells. Whole-study results and caveats: One million T cells yielded diversity estimates that were considered underestimates.

The sample holds a few counts of this clonotype. Its target is unknown. Combining a sample-barcoded 5' primer with a J-beta primer mix, a second PCR ran for roughly 7 to 11 cycles. All samples yielded 2.5 million or more CDR3-containing paired-end reads. From the 5' RACE reads, TCRdb called clonotypes with MiXCR, one entry per CDR3 protein. The sample has 700,000 to 950,000 distinct CDR3 sequences; approximately 39% are singletons. The CDR3 sequence is 14 residues long. J gave up 10 bases and V 4 bases, and 10 bases lay outside the gene matches. Germline-derived CDR1 and CDR2 are LGHDT and YNNKEL (reference sequence). The total RNA that was extracted per sample amounted to at least 5 micrograms.

The specimen was blood. This chain uses TRBV3-1 with TRBJ2-1; TRBD2 matches at 7 bases. This TCR derives from a woman aged 60-75 years in good health. The CDR3, as DNA: TGTGCCAGCAGCCCGATGACTAGCACGGGGGAGCAGTTCTTC. This codes for CASSPMTSTGEQFF.